This paragraph covers one TCR beta chain sequence. This sample stems from a study of blood T cell repertoires in COVID-19. Overall study: Italy, Spain and the United States were the sources of the convalescent and acute COVID-19 samples.

Germline CDR1 and CDR2: KGHSH and LQKENI. This CDR3 contains 16 residues. J gave up 0 bases and V 8 bases, and 4 bases lay outside the gene matches. Original methodology: Estimates of nucleated cell counts were drawn from the amplification of reference gene primers. Clones were sequenced by immunoSEQ multiplex PCR, and TCRdb holds only the in-frame ones, with some missing. The DNA was the basis for D and trimming; V, J and clone size are from that table. The sample shows some 200,000 clones, approximately 87% of them seen only once. This clonotype was sampled from a woman in her sixties or seventies with acute or convalescent COVID-19. The chain combines TRBV18 with TRBJ2-6; TRBD1 aligns across 10 bases. Sequencing used peripheral blood. The CDR3 region has the DNA TGTGCCAGCGCCGGGACAGGGGCCTCTGGGGCCAACGTCCTGACTTTC. Amino acids: CASAGTGASGANVLTF.